Below are 8 T cell receptor beta chains sequenced from a single sample in a study of cytomegalovirus exposure and HLA in healthy donors. The study ran its PCR with 60 Vbeta and 13 Jbeta primers. Using immunoSEQ multiplex PCR, the repertoire was profiled, and TCRdb retains in-frame clones only, with some absent. The table shows about 68,000 clones, with 75% to 90% occurring only once. Material for sequencing was PBMCs. The receptors stem from a human donor in good health.

Turning to this clone: At one end, the junction sequence differs from germline, possibly due to a read error. V usage is TRBV18 and J usage is TRBJ2-1, with D maybe TRBD1 (5 bases). Germline V gene lookup returns CDR1 KGHSH and CDR2 LQKENI. This CDR3 comprises 16 residues. The CDR3 nucleotides read TGTGCCAGCTCACATCCGAGCGTGACAGCGTACAGTGAGCAGTTCTTC. Protein: CASSHPSVTAYSEQFF.

This clone was detected only once. V gene TRBV9 combines with J gene TRBJ2-5, with TRBD2 matching 7 bases. Germline trimming cut 0 bases from V and 5 bases from J; bases unmatched to any gene: 7. Germline CDR1 reads SGDLS; CDR2 reads YYNGEE. This CDR3 is built from 15 residues. This chain's CDR3 is CASSVVPSSGETQYF. The CDR3 DNA is TGTGCCAGCAGCGTAGTACCTTCTAGCGGCGAGACCCAGTACTTC.

The J gene is TRBJ2-5, the V gene TRBV6-1, with 11 bases aligning to TRBD2. CDR1 and CDR2 (germline): MNHNS, SASEGT. The length of the CDR3 is 14 residues. J was trimmed by 9 bases and V by 4 bases; bases with no gene match: 7. Here the CDR3 DNA reads TGTGCCAGCAGTGTGGGGACTAGCGGTTGGTCCCAGTACTTC. It is translated as CASSVGTSGWSQYF.

Only a few counts were recorded for this clone. The chain employs TRBV6-4 and TRBJ1-2, with unresolved D. The length of the CDR3 is 15 residues. Per germline, CDR1 MRHNA and CDR2 SNTAGT. V was cut by 4 bases and J by 8 bases, with 20 bases left in between. CDR3 coding DNA: TGTGCCAGCAGTGCATCGGCCCTACTCACGGAGGGCTACACCTTC. Translated, it gives CASSASALLTEGYTF.

Points on this clone: Compared with germline, one end of the junction differs, possibly owing to a read error. Within the sample, other DNA sequences also encode this same CDR3. J is TRBJ1-1 and V is TRBV5-5, with D tentatively TRBD1 (6 bases). This CDR3 spans 15 amino acids. Germline V gene lookup returns CDR1 SGHKS and CDR2 YYEKEE (reference sequence). This CDR3 reads CASSLTGYGGTEAFF. The DNA of the CDR3 is TGTGCCAGCAGCCTAACAGGGTATGGTGGCACTGAGGCTTTCTTT. Full variable domain (remainder filled in from reference TRBV5-5 and TRBJ1-1): DAGVTQSPTHLIKTRGQQVTLRCSPISGHKSVSWYQQVLGQGPQFIFQYYEKEERGRGNFPDRFSARQFPNYSSELNVNALLLGDSALYLCASSLTGYGGTEAFFGQGTRLTVV.

The chain employs TRBV9 and TRBJ2-1; 7 bases fit TRBD2. Trimming took 0 bases from V and 12 from J; bases not matched to a gene: 6. The germline V gene encodes CDR1 SGDLS and CDR2 YYNGEE. This CDR3 spans 13 amino acids. The CDR3 spells CASSVESGAVQFF. CDR3 nucleotide sequence: TGTGCCAGCAGCGTAGAGAGCGGGGCGGTGCAGTTCTTC.

This clone rates as medium-sized. The V and J genes are TRBV5-6 and TRBJ2-3, with D possibly matching TRBD2 (7 bases). The CDR3 totals 17 residues. V lost 4 bases and J 2 bases, leaving 20 bases between the germline ends. Per germline, CDR1 SGHDT and CDR2 YYEEEE. CDR3 DNA: TGTGCCAGCAGCGGGGGGATATGGGGGGGGCACACAGATACGCAGTATTTT. Its protein product is CASSGGIWGGHTDTQYF.

V is TRBV7-3 and J is TRBJ2-3, with a weak D call TRBD1 (6 bases). This CDR3 contains 16 residues. The V gene lost 2 bases and the J gene lost 2 bases, with 14 bases spanning the gap. The germline V gene has CDR1 SGHTA and CDR2 FQGTGA. The CDR3 DNA reads as TGTGCCAGCAGCTTATTACGGACAGCCGTCACAGATACGCAGTATTTT. It specifies CASSLLRTAVTDTQYF.